This T cell receptor beta chain was observed in a study of T cell repertoires in breast cancer (dated by TCRdb to 2016 to 2018). For context, the study as a whole: Tumors, lymph nodes and peripheral blood lymphocytes from breast cancer patients, as well as peripheral blood from healthy control donors, were profiled. ER+/PR+ status was present in the majority of the 20 or so patient tumors that were analyzed for shared TCRs. Nine healthy donors, of an age range similar to that of the patients, were included as controls. On average, around 500,000 sequences per sample and about 11 reads per input cell were obtained by sequencing. Because breast cancer has a low mutational burden and common mutations are rare, the study reasoned that TCRs shared between breast cancer patients would target shared antigens. After being minced and digested with Liberase and DNase, tumors and tumor-involved lymph nodes were passed through 70-um and 40-um filters. Tumor-free lymph nodes were processed without enzymatic digestion, and Ficoll was used to separate blood samples.

Paired alpha-beta TCRs of CD8+ T cells were analyzed using an expanded emulsion RT-PCR method with primers for all TCR V genes. Before emulsion RT-PCR, CD8+ T cells were isolated using a CD8 positive selection kit and then incubated overnight in roughly 9.3 IU/mL IL-2. The CDR3 runs 15 residues from the cysteine to the phenylalanine. CDR3 DNA is the only sequence kept; it has 45 bases, read in frame from the first base. Trimming costs V 6 bases and J 1 base, and their ends lie 14 bases apart. From the germline V gene, CDR1 is MGHDK and CDR2 is SYGVNS. Library prep was done by emulsion pairing. Unpaired genes were suppressed by a second nested PCR with blocking oligos, after which a third nested PCR added Illumina adaptors and barcodes. Each master mix for emulsion RT-PCR held 5,000-250,000 T cells along with C-region, Stepout and V-region primers. Emulsions were generated with the Micellula Emulsion and Purification Kit, and RT-PCR used Qiagen OneStep RT-PCR reagents. The pooled libraries were sequenced on an Illumina MiSeq using paired-end 2 x 250 reads. Under the source paper's analysis protocol: Read pairs were joined in Galaxy and clipped at the engineered overlap into separate alpha and beta files, and reads that were not clipped were discarded. Alpha-beta pairs were assigned using CompleteTCR, a MiTCR-based pipeline in which chains sharing read cluster identifiers are linked by an R script. TCR sequences that were observed only once, representing about 1-3.2%, were removed as potential sequencing errors. TCRdb cleaned the public reads at Q25 with fastp, built clones with MiXCR and kept in-frame beta chains. Duplicate CDR3 protein sequences are folded into a single record with the most common DNA and genes. These V and J calls originate from TCRdb's pipeline instead of the authors' own analysis. The sample has approximately 40,000 distinct CDR3 sequences on record, about 50% of them singletons. The top ten clones comprise around three fifths of the sample.

The paper as a whole reports these results and caveats: Shared TCRs were encoded by various nucleotide sequences, which suggests selection and expansion based on antigen. Emulsion RT-PCR was considered qualitative rather than quantitative, because transcript abundance and primer differences skewed the recovery of clones. Possible tumor specificity was suggested for under 20 TCR pairs that were shared across seven or more patient tumors yet rarely found in control blood. Discarding singleton TCRs and sampling only part of each tumor may have missed genuine antitumor clones. Sentinel lymph nodes involved by tumor shared about fourfold more TCRs with matched tumor repertoires than tumor-free nodes did (about 7.7% versus 2%). Shared TCRs showed TRBV7 predominance, possibly reflecting tumor recognition or mispriming bias from eight TRBV7 primers.

As regards this clonotype: It lacks a known antigen. Base qualities are missing; no much larger clone stands one base away.

This chain joins TRBV25-1 to TRBJ2-3; a tentative D call is TRBD2 (6 bases match). This TCR came from a pool of human donors with breast cancer or a healthy control (not recorded which). The sequencing input was CD8+ T cells. CDR3 region: CASRLGGGGTDTQYF. The DNA sequence is as follows: TGTGCCAGCAGACTCGGGGGTGGGGGCACAGATACGCAGTATTTT.